The T cell receptor beta chain under discussion was sequenced for a study of blood T cells in healthy people across ages. The individuals who served as donors were healthy Caucasians living in Russia, aged roughly 6 to 100. For every donor, a draw yielded approximately 9.9 milliliters of peripheral blood. General study findings and limits: As age increased, TCR beta diversity per million T cells fell in a roughly linear fashion.

Sample-barcoded 5' priming and a J-beta primer mix drove a second PCR of roughly 6 to 12 cycles. Every single cDNA molecule received a tag from a template-switch adaptor with 12 random nucleotides. From the 5' RACE reads, TCRdb called clonotypes with MiXCR, one entry per CDR3 protein. The sample has about 1.8 million distinct CDR3 sequences, around 50% seen once; the top ten hold roughly 2%. Comments on this clonotype: Its antigen is still unknown. One end of the junction varies from germline; a read error may be responsible.

This sequence was found in a woman between 35 and 50 years old in good health. Sample: blood.

In DNA form, the CDR3 reads TGCGGGGCTGGAGGACAGGGGGCTGGATCCTACGAGCAGTACTTC. Translated: CGAGGQGAGSYEQYF. V usage is TRBV28 and J usage is TRBJ2-7, with 11 positions matching TRBD1. CDR3 length: 15 amino acids. Germline V gene lookup returns CDR1 MDHEN and CDR2 SYDVKM. Looking up the rest from reference TRBV28 and TRBJ2-7 gives the full variable domain: DVKVTQSSRYLVKRTGEKVFLECVQDMDHENMFWYRQDPGLGLRLIYFSYDVKMKEKGDIPEGYSVSREKKERFSLILESASTNQTSMYLCGAGGQGAGSYEQYFGPGTRLTVT.